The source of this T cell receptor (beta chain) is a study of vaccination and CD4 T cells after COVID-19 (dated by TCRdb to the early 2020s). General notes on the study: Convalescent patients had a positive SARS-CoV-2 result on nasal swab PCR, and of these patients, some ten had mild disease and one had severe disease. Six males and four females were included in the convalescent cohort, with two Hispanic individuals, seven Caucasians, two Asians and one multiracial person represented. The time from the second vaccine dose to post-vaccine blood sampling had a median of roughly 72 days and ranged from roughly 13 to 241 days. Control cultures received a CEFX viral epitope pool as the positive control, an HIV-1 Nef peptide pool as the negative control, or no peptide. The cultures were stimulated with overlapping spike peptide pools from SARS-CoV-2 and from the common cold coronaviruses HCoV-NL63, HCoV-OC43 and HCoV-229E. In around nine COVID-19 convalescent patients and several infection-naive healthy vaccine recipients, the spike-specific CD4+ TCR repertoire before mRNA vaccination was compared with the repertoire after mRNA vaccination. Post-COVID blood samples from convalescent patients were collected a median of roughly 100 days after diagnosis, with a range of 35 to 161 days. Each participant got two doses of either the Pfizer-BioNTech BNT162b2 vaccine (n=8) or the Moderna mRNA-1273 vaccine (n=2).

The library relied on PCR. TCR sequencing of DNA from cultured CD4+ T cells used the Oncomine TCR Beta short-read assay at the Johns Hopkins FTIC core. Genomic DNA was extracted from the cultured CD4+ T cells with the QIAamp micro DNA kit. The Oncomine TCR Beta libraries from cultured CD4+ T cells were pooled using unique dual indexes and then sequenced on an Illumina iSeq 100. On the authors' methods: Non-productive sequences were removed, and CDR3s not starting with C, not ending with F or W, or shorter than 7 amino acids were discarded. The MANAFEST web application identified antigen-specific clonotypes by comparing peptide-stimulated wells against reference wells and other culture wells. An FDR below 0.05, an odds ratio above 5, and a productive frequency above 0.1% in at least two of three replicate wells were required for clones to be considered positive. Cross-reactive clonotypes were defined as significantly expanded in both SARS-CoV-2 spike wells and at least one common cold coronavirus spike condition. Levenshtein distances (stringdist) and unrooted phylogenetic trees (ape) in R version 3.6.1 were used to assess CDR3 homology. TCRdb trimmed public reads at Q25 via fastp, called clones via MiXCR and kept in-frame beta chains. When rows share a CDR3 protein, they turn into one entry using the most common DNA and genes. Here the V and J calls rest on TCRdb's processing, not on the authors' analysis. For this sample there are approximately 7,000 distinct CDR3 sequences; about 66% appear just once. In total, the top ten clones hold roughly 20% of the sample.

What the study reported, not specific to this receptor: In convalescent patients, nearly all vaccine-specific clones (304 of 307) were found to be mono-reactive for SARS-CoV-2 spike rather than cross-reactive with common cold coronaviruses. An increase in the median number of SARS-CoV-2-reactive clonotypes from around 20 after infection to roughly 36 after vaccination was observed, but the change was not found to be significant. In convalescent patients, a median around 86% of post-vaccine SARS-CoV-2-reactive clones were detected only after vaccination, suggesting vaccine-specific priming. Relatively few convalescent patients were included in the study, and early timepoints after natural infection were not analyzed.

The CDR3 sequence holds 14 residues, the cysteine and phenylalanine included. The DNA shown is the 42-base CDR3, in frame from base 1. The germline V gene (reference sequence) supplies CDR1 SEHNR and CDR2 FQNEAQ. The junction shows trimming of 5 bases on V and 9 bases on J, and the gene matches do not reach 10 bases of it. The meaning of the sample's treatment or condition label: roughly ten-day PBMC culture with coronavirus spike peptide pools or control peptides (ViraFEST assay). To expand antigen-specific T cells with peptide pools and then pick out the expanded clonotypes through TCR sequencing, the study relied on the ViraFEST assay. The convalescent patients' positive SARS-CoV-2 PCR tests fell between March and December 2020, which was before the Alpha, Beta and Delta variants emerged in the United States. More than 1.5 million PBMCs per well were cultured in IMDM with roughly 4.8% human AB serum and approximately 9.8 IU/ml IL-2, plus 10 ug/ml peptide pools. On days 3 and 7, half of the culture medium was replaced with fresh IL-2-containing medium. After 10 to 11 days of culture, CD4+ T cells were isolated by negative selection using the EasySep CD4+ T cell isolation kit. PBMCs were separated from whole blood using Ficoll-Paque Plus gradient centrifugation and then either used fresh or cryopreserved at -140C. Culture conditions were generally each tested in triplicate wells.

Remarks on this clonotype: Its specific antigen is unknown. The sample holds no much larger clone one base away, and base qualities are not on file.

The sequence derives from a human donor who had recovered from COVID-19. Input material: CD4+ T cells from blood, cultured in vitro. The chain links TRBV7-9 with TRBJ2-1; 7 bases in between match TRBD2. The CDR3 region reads CASSPPGLVLEQFF. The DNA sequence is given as TGTGCCAGCAGCCCACCCGGACTAGTTCTTGAGCAGTTCTTC.